The 18 T cell receptor beta chains reported below all come from one sample, sequenced in a study of shared T cell receptors in the human thymus listed by TCRdb under 2021. Library preparation employed the immunoSEQ multiplex PCR assay. Drawn from immuneACCESS, this table holds only the in-frame rearrangements with V and J called that TCRdb kept. Clones are partly lost; checked studies trace under half to an unresolved V gene and leave the rest unexplained. This sample has about 500,000 clones in its table, and approximately 80% of those were observed once. Of the sample, roughly 0.013% is held by the ten largest clones. These same data were also listed under a study on human thymus T cells.

Sequencing was performed on thymocytes. The origin of the receptors is a boy younger than two with a congenital heart defect. Donor details come from another sample of the same person, matched by shared clones.

The CDR3 protein is CASSLAEKLFF. CDR3 DNA: TGTGCCAGCAGCTTAGCAGAAAAACTGTTTTTT. The V and J genes are TRBV11-2 and TRBJ1-4; D gene uncertain. This CDR3 contains 11 residues. The germline CDR1 and CDR2 sequences are SGHAT and FQNNGV. Between the trimmed V and J ends, which lost 1 base and 8 bases, there was a span of 2 bases.

This chain connects TRBV5-1 to TRBJ2-7, with D possibly being TRBD1 (5 bases). The germline gives CDR1 SGHRS, CDR2 YFSETQ. V was pared by 2 bases and J by 0 bases, with 12 bases between. The CDR3 contains 15 residues. For the CDR3, the DNA is TGCGCCAGCAGCTTCGCAGGGTGGAGCTCCTACGAGCAGTACTTC. It codes for CASSFAGWSSYEQYF.

Note on this clone: One junction end does not reproduce the germline sequence, and a read error may be involved. The V and J genes are TRBV30 and TRBJ2-1, with 14 nucleotides matching TRBD2. The CDR3 totals 12 residues. CDR1 and CDR2 (germline): GTSNPN, SVGIG (reference sequence). The CDR3 DNA is TGTGCCTGGAGAGGGACTAGCGGGAGTTCGGTCTTC. Translation: CAWRGTSGSSVF.

This clone has a handful of counts. The chain carries TRBV29-1 and TRBJ2-2; 13 nucleotides agree with TRBD2. Germline CDR1 and CDR2: SQVTM and ANQGSEA. J lost 2 bases, V lost 0 bases, and 12 bases had no gene match. The CDR3 has 20 amino acids. CDR3 in DNA: TGCAGCGTTGAAGATCAAGGCCCGGGACTAGCGGGAACAAACACCGGGGAGCTGTTTTTT. This encodes CSVEDQGPGLAGTNTGELFF.

The chain recombines TRBV5-1 with TRBJ2-3, with a weak D call TRBD1 (6 bases). V was trimmed by 1 base and J by 4 bases, leaving 19 bases between them. This CDR3 has 17 residues. The germline CDR1 and CDR2 sequences are SGHRS and YFSETQ. CDR3 coding DNA: TGCGCCAGCAGCTTGACCCGTGAGGGGGTTGGCGCAGATACGCAGTATTTT. This sequence encodes CASSLTREGVGADTQYF.

The count of this clone is one. The chain is built from TRBV7-9 and TRBJ1-2; TRBD1 agrees at 7 bases. The germline V gene has CDR1 SEHNR and CDR2 FQNEAQ (reference sequence). V shed 4 bases and J 4 bases; nucleotides not matched to a gene: 9. The CDR3 covers 15 residues. The CDR3 coding sequence is TGTGCCAGCAGCTCGGGATATGGGACAGCCTATGGCTACACCTTC. Amino acid sequence: CASSSGYGTAYGYTF.

The table lists this clone with a count of one. The chain carries TRBV9 and TRBJ2-5, with 10 bases fitting TRBD2. The trim removed 1 base at V and 4 bases at J, leaving 4 bases unmatched. The V gene's germline CDR1 is SGDLS and CDR2 YYNGEE. The CDR3 sequence is 15 residues long. The CDR3 protein is CASSVLAGEGETQYF. CDR3 nucleotide sequence: TGTGCCAGCAGCGTACTAGCGGGAGAGGGAGAGACCCAGTACTTC.

The chain links TRBV27 to TRBJ1-1, with TRBD1 matching 9 bases. The CDR3 has 17 residues. Germline assignment: CDR1 MNHEY and CDR2 SMNVEV (reference sequence). The V gene end was trimmed by 5 bases and the J gene end by 4 bases; junction bases not matched to a gene: 14. This CDR3 is CASSLTPTGGGGTEAFF. The CDR3 nucleotides read TGTGCCAGCAGTCTTACCCCCACAGGGGGCGGAGGCACTGAAGCTTTCTTT.

V and J are TRBV5-8 and TRBJ1-2; D is uncertain. Germline CDR1 reads SGHTS; CDR2 reads YDEGEE. The CDR3 runs to 13 residues. Trimming cost V 1 base and J 8 bases, with 12 bases left between them. In DNA, the CDR3 is TGTGCCAGCAGCTTGTTTCGGGGAGAAGGCTACACCTTC. It specifies CASSLFRGEGYTF.

The V call is TRBV4-2, the J call TRBJ2-2; D might be TRBD2 (6 bases). Germline values: CDR1 LGHNA, CDR2 YNFKEQ. The CDR3 length is 15 residues. Trimming took off 4 bases at V and 6 bases at J, with 15 bases between the two ends. For the CDR3, the DNA is TGTGCCAGCAGCCCTTTCTTTGGCGGGGCCGGGGAGCTGTTTTTT. It encodes CASSPFFGGAGELFF.

The chain joins TRBV28 to TRBJ2-7, with D tentatively TRBD2 (5 bases). This CDR3 is 16 amino acids long. Germline CDR1 is MDHEN and CDR2 is SYDVKM. The V and J ends lost 6 bases and 2 bases respectively, with 20 bases between them. The CDR3 loop is CASSPVRRRAPYEQYF. CDR3 DNA: TGTGCCAGCAGCCCAGTTAGGAGGCGGGCCCCCTACGAGCAGTACTTC.

Here the CDR3 DNA reads TGTGCCAGCAGCTTGCCGGGACTCCAAAAGCGGGAGACCCAGTACTTC. This encodes CASSLPGLQKRETQYF. The J gene is TRBJ2-5, the V gene TRBV7-9; possible D gene TRBD2, 6 bases. This CDR3 has 16 amino acids. Trimming stripped 3 bases from V and 5 bases from J, with 19 bases between. The germline CDR1 and CDR2 sequences are SEHNR and FQNEAQ (reference sequence).

Only a few counts were recorded for this clone. The rearrangement joins TRBV29-1 to TRBJ2-3; tentatively, D is TRBD2 (5 bases). V was pared by 7 bases and J by 3 bases, with 17 bases between. The CDR3 contains 14 residues. The V gene's germline CDR1 is SQVTM and CDR2 ANQGSEA. The CDR3 protein is CSAEGSSWTDTQYF. The CDR3 nucleotides read TGCAGCGCCGAGGGCTCTAGCTGGACAGATACGCAGTATTTT.

This chain links TRBV4-1 with TRBJ1-5; no definite D call. The germline gives CDR1 MGHRA, CDR2 YSYEKL. This CDR3 contains 13 residues. Trimming stripped 0 bases from V and 4 bases from J, with 4 bases between. The CDR3 is CASSQDSNQPQHF. CDR3 nucleotide sequence: TGCGCCAGCAGCCAAGATTCTAATCAGCCCCAGCATTTT.

This clone appeared a single time. The J gene is TRBJ2-4, the V gene TRBV6-5; a possible D gene is TRBD2 (5 bases). This CDR3 is 16 amino acids long. Germline V gene sequence: CDR1 MNHEY, CDR2 SVGAGI. V was cut by 0 bases and J by 0 bases, with 9 bases left in between. CDR3 amino acids: CASSYSRGIAKNIQYF. CDR3 DNA: TGTGCCAGCAGTTACTCTCGGGGTATAGCCAAAAACATTCAGTACTTC.

The chain recombines TRBV5-6 with TRBJ2-3; D possibly corresponds to TRBD2 (6 bases). V shed 0 bases and J shed 6 bases, with 17 bases lying between them. Germline CDR1 and CDR2: SGHDT and YYEEEE. The CDR3 is 16 residues long. This chain's CDR3 is CASSLEVRRESDTQYF. As DNA, the CDR3 is TGTGCCAGCAGCTTGGAGGTCCGGAGGGAGTCCGATACGCAGTATTTT.

This chain uses TRBV15 with TRBJ2-1, with TRBD2 matching over 11 bases. The trim removed 1 base at V and 4 bases at J, leaving 9 bases unmatched. Per germline, CDR1 LNHNV and CDR2 YYDKDF (reference sequence). The CDR3 extends over 18 amino acids. CDR3 sequence: CATSRALTSGKDYNEQFF. DNA of the CDR3: TGTGCCACCAGCAGAGCGTTGACTAGCGGGAAGGATTACAATGAGCAGTTCTTC.

The chain combines TRBV6-5 with TRBJ2-1, with TRBD2 as a possible D gene (5 bases). The CDR3 totals 12 residues. V lost 6 bases and J lost 4, with 7 bases in between. In germline, CDR1 is MNHEY, CDR2 SVGAGI. CDR3 sequence: CASSPGYNEQFF. The CDR3 DNA follows: TGTGCCAGCAGCCCGGGGTACAATGAGCAGTTCTTC.